This entry concerns a single T cell receptor beta chain. Its matching antigen is unknown. Germline assignment: CDR1 SEHNR and CDR2 FQNEAQ (reference sequence). V lost 8 bases and J lost 7; bases outside the gene matches: 14. The CDR3 has 16 residues. In the PCR, 60 Vbeta and 13 Jbeta primers were used. The repertoire was sequenced with immunoSEQ multiplex PCR; TCRdb's copy has only in-frame clones and lacks some. The data hold roughly 190,000 clones, with roughly 77% observed a single time. The sample is drawn from a study of cytomegalovirus exposure and HLA in healthy donors. Broader study findings: Among immune exposure information, only CMV serostatus was available. In an earlier analysis, most TCR beta V segments were productive about 87% or about 30% of the time. TCR sequences were mostly rare, though some public TCRs occurred in many donors.

This sequence was found in a woman aged 25 to 39 in good health and CMV-seropositive. The sequencing sample was made of PBMCs. This chain joins TRBV7-9 and TRBJ1-4; 9 bases line up with TRBD1. The CDR3 spells CASHRQVTGGGEKLFF. The DNA for the CDR3 is TGTGCCAGCCACCGACAGGTGACAGGGGGGGGTGAAAAACTGTTTTTT.